One and the same sample provided the 10 T cell receptor beta chains below, sequenced in a study of blood T cell repertoires in COVID-19. This table comes from immunoSEQ multiplex PCR, and its TCRdb copy is limited to in-frame clones, with some not included. The data hold roughly 150,000 clones, with 75% to 85% observed a single time. Sequencing was carried out using peripheral blood. All receptors derive from a woman between 45 and 60 years old in a cohort sampled during active or convalescent COVID-19.

V is TRBV6-5 and J is TRBJ1-1, with D possibly TRBD1 on 5 matching bases. V was trimmed by 10 bases and J by 6 bases, leaving 21 bases between them. The CDR3 contains 14 residues. Per the germline V gene, CDR1 is MNHEY and CDR2 is SVGAGI. The CDR3 coding sequence is TGTGCCACCATACCGGGGGGTAGCGAGGCTGAAGCTTTCTTT. Translated, it gives CATIPGGSEAEAFF.

In nucleotides, the CDR3 is TGTGCCAGCAGGGGACAGGAGGATCGTTACGGCTACACCTTC. It encodes CASRGQEDRYGYTF. This rearrangement joins TRBV11-2 to TRBJ1-2; 8 nucleotides agree with TRBD1. The V segment lost 6 bases and the J segment 8 bases; nucleotides outside the gene matches: 11. This CDR3 contains 14 residues. CDR1 is SGHAT and CDR2 is FQNNGV in the germline V gene.

This chain uses TRBV2 with TRBJ1-2; no clear D gene. The CDR3 has 15 residues. V was clipped by 1 base and J by 6 bases, with 15 bases between them. Germline V gene lookup returns CDR1 SNHLY and CDR2 FYNNEI. Here the CDR3 DNA reads TGTGCCAGCAGTGAAGGGCCGGAACGGGTGAATGGCTACACCTTC. Its translation: CASSEGPERVNGYTF.

This clone was seen more than once but under ten times. CDR3 sequence: CASTFQGSRNTEAFF. CDR3 in DNA: TGTGCCAGTACCTTCCAGGGGTCCCGGAACACTGAAGCTTTCTTT. The chain carries TRBV2 and TRBJ1-1; D perhaps matches TRBD1 (6 bases). Trimming left V 9 bases short and J 1 base short, with 18 bases between. CDR1 and CDR2 (germline): SNHLY, FYNNEI. The CDR3 contains 15 residues. Filled out from reference TRBV2 and TRBJ1-1, the complete variable domain reads EPEVTQTPSHQVTQMGQEVILRCVPISNHLYFYWYRQILGQKVEFLVSFYNNEISEKSEIFDDQFSVERPDGSNFTLKIRSTKLEDSAMYFCASTFQGSRNTEAFFGQGTRLTVV.

The chain carries TRBV19 and TRBJ2-4, with D possibly being TRBD1 (6 bases). Germline CDR1 LNHDA, CDR2 SQIVND (reference sequence). This CDR3 is 16 amino acids long. V was trimmed by 5 bases and J by 0 bases, leaving 14 bases between them. The CDR3 region has the DNA TGTGCCAGTAGTCCCTGGGGACACCAAGCCAAAAACATTCAGTACTTC. This encodes CASSPWGHQAKNIQYF.

The chain joins TRBV6-4 to TRBJ2-3; 9 nucleotides match TRBD2. After removal of 2 bases from V and 2 bases from J, the junction contained 5 bases not matched to a gene. Germline CDR1 reads MRHNA; CDR2 reads SNTAGT. CDR3 length: 16 amino acids. The chain's CDR3 is CASSDRAGGATDTQYF. In DNA, the CDR3 is TGTGCCAGCAGTGACCGGGCGGGGGGGGCCACAGATACGCAGTATTTT.

The chain couples TRBV3-1 (or the pseudogene TRBV3-2) to TRBJ2-5; tentative D call: TRBD1 (7 bases). This CDR3 has 18 residues. Germline V gives CDR1 LGHDT, CDR2 YNNKEL (reference sequence). Trimming pared 1 base from V and 6 bases from J, leaving 24 bases between. As DNA, the CDR3 is TGTGCCAGCAGCCAAGTCCCGAGTGGCCTACAGGGGAGGCAGACCCAGTACTTC. Amino acid sequence: CASSQVPSGLQGRQTQYF.

The V and J genes are TRBV12-2 and TRBJ1-5; the table assigns TRBD1, which was not confirmed against the DNA. TRBV12-2 is shown as a pseudogene. This CDR3 contains 16 residues. CDR3 in DNA: TGTGCAAGTCGCTTAGCGCTCACAGGGAAGAATCAGCCCCAGCATTTT. Residues: CASRLALTGKNQPQHF.

CDR3 DNA: TGTGCCAGCAGCCAGGGGATGTATAATTCACCCCTCCACTTT. Translating gives CASSQGMYNSPLHF. V and J are TRBV5-5 and TRBJ1-6; D is perhaps TRBD1 (6 bases). The V end was cut by 4 bases, the J end by 4 bases, with 9 bases between. This CDR3 is built from 14 residues. CDR1 SGHKS and CDR2 YYEKEE come from the germline V gene (reference sequence).

The chain has TRBV6-4 and TRBJ1-2; D gene ambiguous. V was trimmed by 2 bases and J by 6 bases, leaving 4 bases between them. This CDR3 spans 11 amino acids. In germline, CDR1 is MRHNA, CDR2 SNTAGT. CDR3 nucleotides: TGTGCCAGCAGTGACCAAAATGGCTACACCTTC. Residues: CASSDQNGYTF.